The entry below gives a single T cell receptor (beta chain) sequence along with its context. The protocol was immunoSEQ multiplex PCR, while the TCRdb copy is restricted to in-frame clones and leaves out a portion. Here the sample spans 200,000 to 300,000 clones, around 90% being singletons. This sample is part of a study of blood T cell repertoires in COVID-19. CDR1 is MNHEY, CDR2 SMNVEV, per germline (reference sequence). CDR3 length: 13 residues. The germline V and J ends were trimmed by 8 bases and 2 bases, with 13 bases remaining between them. The gene calls are TRBV27 and TRBJ2-7; the D gene is possibly TRBD2 (5 bases). The TCR originated in a woman in her thirties or forties with acute or convalescent COVID-19. Sample: peripheral blood. CDR3 DNA: TGTGCCAGCCGTCCCCACGGGGCCTACGAGCAGTACGTC. The encoded protein is CASRPHGAYEQYV.